The following is a TCR beta chain sequence with its context. The data are from a study of blood T cell repertoires in COVID-19. Turning to the study itself: PBMCs, B-cell-depleted T cells, or T cells were the source of the cDNA or gDNA that made up the material.

Profiling relied on immunoSEQ multiplex PCR, and the TCRdb table lists in-frame clones only, not all of them. The repertoire holds more than 350,000 clones, with about 83% as singletons. The study recruited people aged roughly 18 to 95 years across approximately 25 US areas. Allocation to cohorts depended on clinical history reported by the participants. The recovered donors of Cohort 3 showed two negative PCRs, clearance, or symptom resolution. The length of the CDR3 is 14 residues. Trimming took 5 bases from V and 1 from J; bases not matched to a gene: 4. The V gene's germline CDR1 is MDHEN and CDR2 SYDVKM.

The chain couples TRBV28 to TRBJ1-1; 7 nucleotides match TRBD1. Sequencing used PBMCs or T cells enriched from blood (not recorded which). This sequence was found in a woman aged 45-60 years who had recovered from COVID-19. The CDR3 spells CASSPNRGNTEAFF. CDR3 in DNA: TGTGCCAGCAGTCCGAACAGGGGGAACACTGAAGCTTTCTTT.